This T cell receptor beta chain was sequenced for a study of T cell responses to AZD1222 COVID-19 vaccine. Using immunoSEQ multiplex PCR, the repertoire was profiled, and TCRdb retains in-frame clones only, with some absent. The top ten hold roughly 50% of the sample, which has some 79,000 clones, around 82% seen once. A word on this clone: Its antigen is as yet unknown.

Whole-study findings and limits: Spike was spanned by vaccine-associated CD4 TCRs, with dominance at 160-218 and 743-854. Possibly, clonal diversity was underestimated; donors were largely white British and included more females. Repertoire sampling occurred only after the peak T cell response. The study identified only five or six AZD1222 recipients as seropositive at baseline.

The length of the CDR3 is 14 residues. Deletions cut 5 bases from V and 1 base from J, with 11 bases between. Germline V gives CDR1 SGHVS, CDR2 FNYEAQ. V usage is TRBV7-6 and J usage is TRBJ2-5; D unresolved. The clonotype was recovered from an adult who received the AZD1222 COVID-19 vaccine. The source material was peripheral blood, sampled 28 days after the second AZD1222 dose. CDR3 in DNA: TGTGCCAGCAGCGTAGGATCGGTCCAAGAGACCCAGTACTTC. Its translation: CASSVGSVQETQYF. Full variable domain (outside the CDR3, taken from reference TRBV7-6 and TRBJ2-5): GAGVSQSPRYKVTKRGQDVALRCDPISGHVSLYWYRQALGQGPEFLTYFNYEAQQDKSGLPNDRFSAERPEGSISTLTIQRTEQRDSAMYRCASSVGSVQETQYFGPGTRLLVL.